This TCR beta chain was sequenced during a study of blood T cell repertoires in COVID-19 (dated by TCRdb to 2019 to 2021). Turning to the overall study: The collaborator samples originated in the United States, Italy and Spain and spanned the acute and convalescent phases of COVID-19. The prospective study material was composed of cDNA or gDNA derived from T cells, B-cell-depleted T cells, or PBMCs. Deeply sampled blood TCRbeta repertoires from subjects exposed to, actively infected with, or recovered from COVID-19 were included in the dataset. The repertoires were released in a freely available public database intended as a resource for research on the immune response to SARS-CoV-2. The samples were drawn from the first 160 participants of the ongoing ImmuneRACE study and from 950 to 1,500 subjects provided by 6 global collaborators. Nearly every sample came with metadata listing a de-identified subject ID, COVID-19 status, age in years and sex. Where available, HLA class I and class II types were obtained from metadata supplied by the sample provider rather than from assay-based typing. The study at large found these results: The quantity of clinical and demographic metadata differed by source and by participant and was supplied without curation.

Concerning this clone itself: The target of this receptor is not known. There are no base qualities to consult, and no much larger clone falls within one base.

Collaborating institutions collected whole blood in K2EDTA tubes following their own protocols. Collaborator samples were shipped for TCRbeta analysis as frozen whole blood, isolated PBMCs, or DNA extracted from either sample type. The immunoSEQ Assay, a bias-controlled multiplex PCR, was used to amplify TCRbeta CDR3 regions from genomic DNA. For the original study's pipeline: The number of nucleated cells in each sample was estimated from the amplification of reference gene primers within the assay. To quantify the absolute abundance of each unique TCRbeta CDR3 rearrangement, sequence reads were collapsed and filtered. For each sample, productive Simpson clonality was calculated by taking the square root of Simpson's diversity index across productive rearrangements. This is the immuneACCESS table as TCRdb keeps it, with only in-frame sequences that have V and J called. A part of the clones is gone; compared with another copy, unresolved V genes explain less than half, and the rest is unexplained. V and J calls and clone size are as listed in that table; D and trimming were resolved from the DNA. Here the sample has some 190,000 clones; approximately 81% occur a single time. Almost 5% of the sample is in the top ten clones.

The sequencing input was peripheral blood. This receptor was identified in a woman of 80 years or more with acute or convalescent COVID-19.

For the CDR3, the sequence is CATGRGSGAQPQHF. The sequenced DNA: TGTGCCACCGGGCGGGGATCAGGTGCTCAGCCCCAGCATTTT. Here the chain combines TRBV10-3 and TRBJ1-5, with no reliable assignment of the D segment. CDR1 and CDR2 are drawn from the germline V gene: ENHRY, SYGVKD. The CDR3, cysteine through phenylalanine, is 14 amino acids long. The entry retains the CDR3 DNA only, 42 bases that are in frame from base 1. V is cut by 10 bases and J by 6 bases, and the space between the germline ends is 19 bases.